The rows below give T cell receptor beta chains drawn from one sample of a study of tumor and adjacent non-tumor tissue in lung cancer. TCRdb reanalysed the multiplex PCR reads using MiXCR and keeps one entry per CDR3 protein. The sample has roughly 76,000 distinct CDR3 sequences; 65% to 75% are singletons. Sample: lung tumor tissue. The receptors here all came from a woman in her 70s with non-small cell lung cancer. CDR3s include the opening cysteine and the closing phenylalanine or tryptophan. The order of the fields is CDR3 protein, CDR3 DNA, clone size, V gene, D gene, J gene. The D gene is left open where the match is weak. Part of the rows lack a size; the others show once, few, many or a class for expanded clones.

CDR3aa: CASSTRTENTEVLF
CDR3nt: TGTGCCAGCAGCACCCGGACAGAGAACACTGAAGTTCTCTTT
abundance: NA
v_gene: TRBV4-1
d_gene: NA
j_gene: TRBJ1-1

CDR3aa: CGSSDRTGSDGETQYF
CDR3nt: TGTGGCAGCAGTGACCGGACAGGGTCGGACGGAGAGACACAGTACTTC
abundance: NA
v_gene: TRBV6-6
d_gene: TRBD1
j_gene: TRBJ2-5

CDR3aa: CASRPETSGNLNTQYF
CDR3nt: TGTGCCAGCAGGCCCGAGACTAGCGGGAACTTGAATACGCAGTATTTT
abundance: NA
v_gene: TRBV12-3/TRBV12-4
d_gene: TRBD2
j_gene: TRBJ2-3

CDR3aa: CASSLATGTGFNEQYF
CDR3nt: TGTGCCAGCAGCTTGGCTACCGGGACAGGATTTAACGAGCAGTATTTC
abundance: NA
v_gene: TRBV5-6
d_gene: TRBD1
j_gene: TRBJ2-7

CDR3aa: CASSQEGGANYGYTF
CDR3nt: TGCGCCAGCAGCCAAGAAGGGGGGGCTAACTATGGCTACACCTTC
abundance: many
v_gene: TRBV4-1
d_gene: NA
j_gene: TRBJ1-2

CDR3aa: CASSRMQVRVNTGELFF
CDR3nt: TGTGCCAGCAGCAGAATGCAGGTGAGGGTAAACACCGGGGAGCTGTTTTTT
abundance: NA
v_gene: TRBV6-1
d_gene: NA
j_gene: TRBJ2-2

CDR3aa: CGSSPTGGQDTEAFF
CDR3nt: TGTGGCAGCAGTCCGACGGGGGGGCAGGATACTGAAGCTTTCTTT
abundance: NA
v_gene: TRBV6-5
d_gene: NA
j_gene: TRBJ1-1

CDR3aa: CASSISGCNEQFF
CDR3nt: TGCGCCAGCAGTATTAGCGGGTGTAATGAGCAATTCTTC
abundance: NA
v_gene: TRBV10-1
d_gene: TRBD2
j_gene: TRBJ2-1

CDR3aa: CASSATGVSGYTF
CDR3nt: TGTGCCAGCAGCGCCACGGGAGTCTCCGGCTACACCTTC
abundance: NA
v_gene: TRBV11-2
d_gene: NA
j_gene: TRBJ1-2

CDR3aa: CASSLTANMVLGGSTIYF
CDR3nt: TGCGCCAGCAGCCTTACGGCGAACATGGTTCTAGGTGGAAGCACCATATATTTT
abundance: once
v_gene: TRBV4-1
d_gene: NA
j_gene: TRBJ1-3

CDR3aa: CATTTTGGFNEQFF
CDR3nt: TGTGCCACCACCACCACGGGAGGTTTCAATGAGCAGTTCTTC
abundance: many
v_gene: TRBV6-1
d_gene: TRBD2
j_gene: TRBJ2-1

CDR3aa: CASSLRDEYYEQYF
CDR3nt: TGTGCCAGCAGCCTCCGGGACGAGTACTACGAGCAGTACTTC
abundance: NA
v_gene: TRBV7-8
d_gene: NA
j_gene: TRBJ2-7

CDR3aa: CVGEWNTEAFF
CDR3nt: TGTGTTGGGGAGTGGAACACTGAAGCTTTCTTT
abundance: NA
v_gene: TRBV30
d_gene: NA
j_gene: TRBJ1-1

CDR3aa: CSVHGTGNTYEQYF
CDR3nt: TGCAGCGTACACGGGACAGGGAACACCTACGAGCAGTACTTC
abundance: NA
v_gene: TRBV29-1
d_gene: TRBD1
j_gene: TRBJ2-7

CDR3aa: CASSRTDVEQYF
CDR3nt: TGTGCCAGCAGCCGTACCGACGTAGAGCAGTATTTC
abundance: NA
v_gene: TRBV28
d_gene: NA
j_gene: TRBJ2-7

CDR3aa: CAWSGLMKTDTQYF
CDR3nt: TGTGCCTGGAGCGGACTGATGAAAACAGATACGCAGTATTTT
abundance: many
v_gene: TRBV30
d_gene: NA
j_gene: TRBJ2-3

CDR3aa: CASSEIGNPPLHF
CDR3nt: TGCGCCAGCAGTGAGATCGGGAACCCACCCCTCCACTTT
abundance: NA
v_gene: TRBV10-1
d_gene: NA
j_gene: TRBJ1-6

CDR3aa: CPNSLEWLGGRGNEQFF
CDR3nt: TGTCCCAACAGCTTGGAGTGGTTGGGCGGGAGGGGAAATGAGCAGTTCTTC
abundance: NA
v_gene: TRBV5-6
d_gene: TRBD2
j_gene: TRBJ2-1

CDR3aa: CSGGPGTGNEQFF
CDR3nt: TGCAGCGGGGGGCCAGGGACCGGTAATGAGCAGTTCTTC
abundance: few
v_gene: TRBV29-1
d_gene: NA
j_gene: TRBJ2-1

CDR3aa: CSVITLAGVYNEQLF
CDR3nt: TGCAGCGTTATAACACTAGCGGGAGTGTACAATGAGCAGCTCTTC
abundance: NA
v_gene: TRBV29-1
d_gene: TRBD2
j_gene: TRBJ2-1

CDR3aa: CASSQYRGIAKNIQYF
CDR3nt: TGTGCCAGTAGCCAATACAGGGGGATTGCCAAAAACATTCAGTACTTC
abundance: NA
v_gene: TRBV14
d_gene: TRBD1
j_gene: TRBJ2-4

CDR3aa: CSARDGGGAYNEQFF
CDR3nt: TGCAGTGCTAGAGATGGAGGGGGGGCCTACAATGAGCAGTTCTTC
abundance: NA
v_gene: TRBV20-1
d_gene: NA
j_gene: TRBJ2-1

CDR3aa: CTSSTSVTNYNKQFF
CDR3nt: TGCACCAGCAGCACCTCCGTGACAAACTACAATAAGCAGTTCTTC
abundance: NA
v_gene: TRBV5-1
d_gene: NA
j_gene: TRBJ2-1

CDR3aa: CVSSYFGGTHYPDTQYF
CDR3nt: TGTGTCAGCAGTTACTTTGGAGGGACTCACTACCCAGATACGCAATATTTT
abundance: NA
v_gene: TRBV6-5
d_gene: NA
j_gene: TRBJ2-3

CDR3aa: CASNQGTDGYTF
CDR3nt: TGTGCCAGCAATCAGGGGACAGATGGCTACACCTTC
abundance: few
v_gene: TRBV6-2/TRBV6-3
d_gene: TRBD1
j_gene: TRBJ1-2

CDR3aa: CASSPGTSFFDEQFF
CDR3nt: TGTGCCAGCAGCCCCGGGACTAGCTTTTTCGATGAGCAGTTCTTC
abundance: NA
v_gene: TRBV7-3
d_gene: TRBD2
j_gene: TRBJ2-1

CDR3aa: CASSLAGEDNEHFF
CDR3nt: TGCGCCAGCAGTTTAGCGGGAGAGGACAATGAGCACTTCTTC
abundance: NA
v_gene: TRBV28
d_gene: TRBD2
j_gene: TRBJ2-1

CDR3aa: CAISGGREPTDMQYF
CDR3nt: TGTGCCATCAGCGGGGGTCGGGAGCCCACAGATATGCAGTATTTT
abundance: NA
v_gene: TRBV10-3
d_gene: NA
j_gene: TRBJ2-3

CDR3aa: CSARSWEYSYNEQFF
CDR3nt: TGCAGTGCTAGGTCTTGGGAGTACTCCTACAATGAGCAGTTCTTC
abundance: NA
v_gene: TRBV20-1
d_gene: NA
j_gene: TRBJ2-1

CDR3aa: CSVKQDIGHNEQFF
CDR3nt: TGCAGCGTGAAACAGGATATAGGGCACAATGAGCAGTTCTTC
abundance: NA
v_gene: TRBV29-1
d_gene: NA
j_gene: TRBJ2-1

CDR3aa: CSARGRGASYEQHF
CDR3nt: TGCAGTGCTAGGGGACGGGGAGCTTCCTACGAGCAGCACTTC
abundance: NA
v_gene: TRBV20-1
d_gene: NA
j_gene: TRBJ2-7

CDR3aa: CASSVGGVAGELLF
CDR3nt: TGCGCCAGCAGCGTTGGGGGAGTCGCCGGGGAGCTGTTATTT
abundance: NA
v_gene: TRBV10-1
d_gene: NA
j_gene: TRBJ2-2

CDR3aa: CASNGGQNEQYF
CDR3nt: TGTGCCAGCAATGGCGGGCAAAACGAGCAGTACTTC
abundance: many
v_gene: TRBV28
d_gene: NA
j_gene: TRBJ2-7

CDR3aa: CATILVSEQGAYEQYF
CDR3nt: TGTGCCACCATCCTGGTCAGTGAGCAGGGCGCCTACGAGCAGTACTTC
abundance: NA
v_gene: TRBV7-9
d_gene: NA
j_gene: TRBJ2-7

CDR3aa: CASSPEGSNQTQRF
CDR3nt: TGTGCCAGCAGCCCCGAGGGCAGCAATCAGACCCAGCGTTTT
abundance: once
v_gene: TRBV6-1
d_gene: NA
j_gene: TRBJ1-5

CDR3aa: CASSQQRTSGRAKTQCF
CDR3nt: TGTGCCAGCAGCCAGCAAAGGACTAGCGGGAGGGCAAAGACCCAATGCTTC
abundance: NA
v_gene: TRBV4-2
d_gene: TRBD2
j_gene: TRBJ2-5

CDR3aa: CASSAGHGYSNQPQHF
CDR3nt: TGTGCCAGCAGCGCAGGACATGGGTATAGCAATCAGCCCCAGCATTTT
abundance: NA
v_gene: TRBV4-2
d_gene: NA
j_gene: TRBJ1-5

CDR3aa: CASSDFGAYSNQPQHF
CDR3nt: TGTGCCAGCAGTGATTTTGGGGCCTATAGCAATCAGCCCCAGCATTTT
abundance: NA
v_gene: TRBV6-1
d_gene: NA
j_gene: TRBJ1-5

CDR3aa: CASRKGWAQPQYF
CDR3nt: TGTGCCAGCCGGAAGGGGTGGGCTCAGCCCCAGTATTTT
abundance: NA
v_gene: TRBV6-1
d_gene: NA
j_gene: TRBJ2-3

CDR3aa: CASSSGGVGNTTFF
CDR3nt: TGTGCCAGCAGTTCTGGGGGCGTCGGAAACACCACATTTTTT
abundance: NA
v_gene: TRBV28
d_gene: NA
j_gene: TRBJ1-3